This paragraph covers one T cell receptor beta chain sequence. Its matching antigen is unknown. Lesional scalp tissue (obtained by punch biopsy) and peripheral blood were collected from alopecia areata patients. RNA, once extracted, was reverse transcribed into cDNA for use as the sequencing template. TCRdb's table, derived via immunoSEQ multiplex PCR, lists solely in-frame clones and lacks some. The profile shows approximately 30,000 clones, less than 65% of them singletons. The entry originates in a study of CD8+ T cells in alopecia areata. Points from the study as a whole: Besides other cells, scalp samples also yield sequences of resident alphabeta T cells from normal skin.

The V end lost 8 bases, the J end lost 4 bases, and 16 bases lay between the germline ends. CDR1 is SGHRS and CDR2 is YFSETQ in the germline V gene. CDR3 length equals 14 residues. The receptor comes from a human donor with alopecia areata. This chain connects TRBV5-1 to TRBJ2-1; D uncertain. Source material: NKG2D-high CD8+ T cells sorted from blood. Written as DNA, the CDR3 is TGCGCCAGTCCCCTGGCGCCAGCGTACAATGAGCAGTTCTTC. Translation: CASPLAPAYNEQFF.